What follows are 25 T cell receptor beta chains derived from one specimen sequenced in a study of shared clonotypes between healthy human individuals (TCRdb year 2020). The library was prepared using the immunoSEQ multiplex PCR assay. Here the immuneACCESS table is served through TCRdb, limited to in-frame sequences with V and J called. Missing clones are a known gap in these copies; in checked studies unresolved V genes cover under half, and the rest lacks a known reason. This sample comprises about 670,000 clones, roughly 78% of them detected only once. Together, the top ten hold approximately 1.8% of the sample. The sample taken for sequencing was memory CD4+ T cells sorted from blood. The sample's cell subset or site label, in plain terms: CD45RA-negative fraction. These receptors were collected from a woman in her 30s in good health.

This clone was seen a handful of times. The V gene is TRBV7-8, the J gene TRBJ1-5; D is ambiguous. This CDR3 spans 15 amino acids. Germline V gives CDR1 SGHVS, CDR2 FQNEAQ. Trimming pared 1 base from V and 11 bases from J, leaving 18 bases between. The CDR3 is CASSLVVGPRTTQHF. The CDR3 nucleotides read TGTGCCAGCAGCTTAGTAGTAGGACCACGTACAACCCAGCATTTT. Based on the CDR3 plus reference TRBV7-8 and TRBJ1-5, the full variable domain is GAGVSQSPRYKVAKRGQDVALRCDPISGHVSLFWYQQALGQGPEFLTYFQNEAQLDKSGLPSDRFFAERPEGSVSTLKIQRTQQEDSAVYLCASSLVVGPRTTQHFGDGTRLSIL.

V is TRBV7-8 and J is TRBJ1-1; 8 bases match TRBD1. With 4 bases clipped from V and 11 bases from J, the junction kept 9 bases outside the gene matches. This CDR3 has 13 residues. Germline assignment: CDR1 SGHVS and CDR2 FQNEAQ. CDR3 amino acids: CASSSRTGRWAFF. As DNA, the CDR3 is TGTGCCAGCAGCTCGAGGACAGGGCGGTGGGCTTTCTTT.

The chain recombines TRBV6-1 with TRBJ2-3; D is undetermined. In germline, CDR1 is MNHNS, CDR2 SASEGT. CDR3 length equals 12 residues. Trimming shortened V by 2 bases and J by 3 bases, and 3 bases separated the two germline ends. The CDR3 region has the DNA TGTGCCAGCAGTGAAAATACAGATACGCAGTATTTT. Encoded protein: CASSENTDTQYF.

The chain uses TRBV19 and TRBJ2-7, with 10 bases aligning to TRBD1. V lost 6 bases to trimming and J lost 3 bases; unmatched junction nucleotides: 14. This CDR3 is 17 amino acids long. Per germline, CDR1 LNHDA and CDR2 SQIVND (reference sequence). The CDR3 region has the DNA TGTGCCAGTAGCAGCGCACTGGGGACAGGGGAGGGCTACGAGCAGTACTTC. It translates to CASSSALGTGEGYEQYF.

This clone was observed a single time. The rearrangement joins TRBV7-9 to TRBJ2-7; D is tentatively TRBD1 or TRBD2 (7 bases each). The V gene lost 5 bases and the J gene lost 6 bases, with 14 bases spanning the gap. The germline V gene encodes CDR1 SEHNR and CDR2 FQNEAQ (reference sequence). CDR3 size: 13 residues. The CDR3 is CASSQGGGPEQYF. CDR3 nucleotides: TGTGCCAGCAGCCAGGGGGGAGGGCCCGAGCAGTACTTC.

The CDR3 is CASSGTVTDTQYF. The CDR3, as DNA: TGTGCCAGTAGCGGGACCGTCACAGATACGCAGTATTTT. This sequence joins TRBV11-3 and TRBJ2-3; the match to TRBD2 covers 8 bases. From germline, CDR1 is SGHNT and CDR2 YENEEA. The trim removed 9 bases at V and 2 bases at J, leaving 4 bases unmatched. CDR3 length: 13 amino acids.

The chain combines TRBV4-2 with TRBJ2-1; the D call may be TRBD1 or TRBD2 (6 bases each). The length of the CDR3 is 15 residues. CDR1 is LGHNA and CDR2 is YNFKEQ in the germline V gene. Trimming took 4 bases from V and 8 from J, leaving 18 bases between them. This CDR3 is CASSLGGGKGDEQFF. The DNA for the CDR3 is TGTGCCAGCAGCCTAGGCGGCGGGAAGGGGGATGAGCAGTTCTTC.

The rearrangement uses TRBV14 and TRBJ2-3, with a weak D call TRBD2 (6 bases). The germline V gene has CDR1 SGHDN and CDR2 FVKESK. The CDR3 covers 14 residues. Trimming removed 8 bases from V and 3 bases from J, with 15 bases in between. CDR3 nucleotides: TGTGCCAGCCGGCGGGACGCCGAAACAGATACGCAGTATTTT. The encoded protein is CASRRDAETDTQYF.

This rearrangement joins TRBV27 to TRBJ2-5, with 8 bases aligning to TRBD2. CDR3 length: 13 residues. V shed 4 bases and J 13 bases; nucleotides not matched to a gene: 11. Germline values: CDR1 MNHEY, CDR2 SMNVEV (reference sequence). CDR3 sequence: CASSSLPSGTRYF. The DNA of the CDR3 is TGTGCCAGCAGTTCCCTACCTTCCGGGACTAGGTACTTC.

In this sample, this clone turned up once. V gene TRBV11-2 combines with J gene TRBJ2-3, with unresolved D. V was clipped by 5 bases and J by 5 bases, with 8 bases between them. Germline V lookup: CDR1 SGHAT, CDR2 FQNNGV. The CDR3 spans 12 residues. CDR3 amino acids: CASSPRRDTQYF. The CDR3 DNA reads TGTGCCAGCAGCCCTCGGAGAGATACGCAGTATTTT.

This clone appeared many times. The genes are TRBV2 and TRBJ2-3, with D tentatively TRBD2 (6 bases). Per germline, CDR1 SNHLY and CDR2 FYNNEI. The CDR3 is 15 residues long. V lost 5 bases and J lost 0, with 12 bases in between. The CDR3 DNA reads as TGTGCCAGCAGTCGGGACTTTCCTAGCACAGATACGCAGTATTTT. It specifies CASSRDFPSTDTQYF.

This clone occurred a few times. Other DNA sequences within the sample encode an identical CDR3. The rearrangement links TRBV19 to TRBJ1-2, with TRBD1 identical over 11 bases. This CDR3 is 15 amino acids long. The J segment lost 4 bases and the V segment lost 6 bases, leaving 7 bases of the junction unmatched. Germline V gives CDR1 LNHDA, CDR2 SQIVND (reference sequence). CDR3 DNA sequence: TGTGCCAGTAGCCCGGGGACAGGGGGAAGCTATGGCTACACCTTC. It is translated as CASSPGTGGSYGYTF.

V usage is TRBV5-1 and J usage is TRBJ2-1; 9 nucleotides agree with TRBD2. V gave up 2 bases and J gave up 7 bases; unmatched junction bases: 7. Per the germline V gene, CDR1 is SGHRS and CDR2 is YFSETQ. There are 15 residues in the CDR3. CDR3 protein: CASSFSGTSLNEQFF. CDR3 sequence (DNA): TGCGCCAGCAGCTTCTCCGGGACTAGCCTGAATGAGCAGTTCTTC. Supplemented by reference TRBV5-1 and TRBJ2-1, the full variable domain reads KAGVTQTPRYLIKTRGQQVTLSCSPISGHRSVSWYQQTPGQGLQFLFEYFSETQRNKGNFPGRFSGRQFSNSRSEMNVSTLELGDSALYLCASSFSGTSLNEQFFGPGTRLTVL.

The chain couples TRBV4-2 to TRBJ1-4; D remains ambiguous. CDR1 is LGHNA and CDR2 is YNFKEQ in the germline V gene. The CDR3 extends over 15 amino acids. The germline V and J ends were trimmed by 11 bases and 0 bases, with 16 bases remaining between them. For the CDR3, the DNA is TGTGCCGTACGAGATCAGAGAACAACTAATGAAAAACTGTTTTTT. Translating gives CAVRDQRTTNEKLFF.

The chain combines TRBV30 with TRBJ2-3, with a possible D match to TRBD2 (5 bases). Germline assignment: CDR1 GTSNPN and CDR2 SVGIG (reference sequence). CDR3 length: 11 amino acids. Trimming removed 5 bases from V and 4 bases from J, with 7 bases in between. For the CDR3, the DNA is TGTGCCTGGGTGGAGGCAGATACGCAGTATTTT. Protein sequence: CAWVEADTQYF.

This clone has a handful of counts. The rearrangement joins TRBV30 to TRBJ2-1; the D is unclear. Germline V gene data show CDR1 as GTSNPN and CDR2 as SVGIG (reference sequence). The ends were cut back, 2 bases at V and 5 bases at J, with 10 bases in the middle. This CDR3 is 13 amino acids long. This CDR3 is CAWSTDRHNEQFF. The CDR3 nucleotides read TGTGCCTGGAGTACGGATAGGCACAATGAGCAGTTCTTC.

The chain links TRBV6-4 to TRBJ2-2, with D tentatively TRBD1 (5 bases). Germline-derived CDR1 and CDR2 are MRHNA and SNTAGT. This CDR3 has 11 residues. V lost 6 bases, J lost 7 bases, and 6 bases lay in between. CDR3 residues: CASSDSGELFF. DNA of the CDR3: TGTGCCAGCAGCGACAGCGGGGAGCTGTTTTTT.

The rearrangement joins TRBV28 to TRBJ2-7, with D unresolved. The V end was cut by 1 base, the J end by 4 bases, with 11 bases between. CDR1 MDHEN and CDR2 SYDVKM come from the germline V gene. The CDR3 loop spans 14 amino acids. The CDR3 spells CASSLYTTPYEQYF. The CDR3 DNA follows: TGTGCCAGCAGTTTATACACCACGCCGTACGAGCAGTACTTC.

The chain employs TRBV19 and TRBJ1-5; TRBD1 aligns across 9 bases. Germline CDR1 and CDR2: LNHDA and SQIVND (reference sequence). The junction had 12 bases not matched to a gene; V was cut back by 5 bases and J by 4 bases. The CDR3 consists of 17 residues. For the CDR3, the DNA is TGTGCCAGTAGTTCCCGGGACAGGGCGAGAAGGAATCAGCCCCAGCATTTT. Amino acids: CASSSRDRARRNQPQHF.

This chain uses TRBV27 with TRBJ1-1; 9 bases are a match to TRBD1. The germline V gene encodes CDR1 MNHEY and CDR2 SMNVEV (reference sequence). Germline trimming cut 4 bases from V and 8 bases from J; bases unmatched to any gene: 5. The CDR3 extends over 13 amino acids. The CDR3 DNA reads TGTGCCAGCAGTTCGGGACAGGGCGGAGAAGCTTTCTTT. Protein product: CASSSGQGGEAFF.

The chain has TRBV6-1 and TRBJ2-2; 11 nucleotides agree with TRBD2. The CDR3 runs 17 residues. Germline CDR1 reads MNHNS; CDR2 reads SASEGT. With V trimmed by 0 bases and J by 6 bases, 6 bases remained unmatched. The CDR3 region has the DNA TGTGCCAGCAGTGAAGCGCCGACTAGCGGGATTTCCGGGGAGCTGTTTTTT. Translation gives CASSEAPTSGISGELFF.

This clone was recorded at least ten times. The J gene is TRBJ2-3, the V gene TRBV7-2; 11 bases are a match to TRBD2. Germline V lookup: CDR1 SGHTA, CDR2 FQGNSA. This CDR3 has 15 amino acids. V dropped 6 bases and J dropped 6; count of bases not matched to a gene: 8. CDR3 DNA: TGTGCCAGCAGTTATACTAGCGGGAGATGGGATACGCAGTATTTT. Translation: CASSYTSGRWDTQYF.

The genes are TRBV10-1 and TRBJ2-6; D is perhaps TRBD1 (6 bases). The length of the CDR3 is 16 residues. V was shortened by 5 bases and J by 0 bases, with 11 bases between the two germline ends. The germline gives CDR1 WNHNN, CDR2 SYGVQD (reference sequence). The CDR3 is CASSPGHTSGANVLTF. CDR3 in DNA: TGCGCCAGCAGTCCGGGACATACCTCTGGGGCCAACGTCCTGACTTTC.

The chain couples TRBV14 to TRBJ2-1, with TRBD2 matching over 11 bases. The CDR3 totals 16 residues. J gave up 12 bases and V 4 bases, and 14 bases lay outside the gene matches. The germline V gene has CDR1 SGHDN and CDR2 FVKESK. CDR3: CASSREVAGGPSGQFF. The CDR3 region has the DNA TGTGCCAGCAGCCGGGAGGTAGCGGGAGGGCCGAGTGGGCAGTTCTTC.

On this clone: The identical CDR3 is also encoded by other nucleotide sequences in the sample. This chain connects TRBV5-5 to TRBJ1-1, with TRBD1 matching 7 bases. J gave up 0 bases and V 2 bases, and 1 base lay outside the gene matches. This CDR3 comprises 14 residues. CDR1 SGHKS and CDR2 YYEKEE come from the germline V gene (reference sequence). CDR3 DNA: TGTGCCAGCAGCTTAGGACAGGTGAACACTGAAGCTTTCTTT. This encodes CASSLGQVNTEAFF.